Each of the 8 T cell receptor beta chains below was sequenced from the same sample in a study of CD8 T cells in Susac syndrome. Roughly 0.45 to 1 ug RNA was reverse transcribed with random hexamers. TCRdb recomputed calls from the immunoSEQ multiplex PCR reads with MiXCR, one row per CDR3 protein. The sample lists some 120,000 distinct CDR3 sequences; roughly 94% were seen once. Sequencing input: CD4+ T cells from PBMCs. The receptors were gathered from a human donor with multiple sclerosis.

The rearrangement joins TRBV7-2 to TRBJ1-5; D possibly corresponds to TRBD1 (6 bases). The V end lost 5 bases, the J end lost 8 bases, and 19 bases lay between the germline ends. Germline V gene data show CDR1 as SGHTA and CDR2 as FQGNSA. The CDR3 totals 15 residues. CDR3 DNA sequence: TGTGCCAGCAGCCTCCTTTGGGGGGGGCGCGAGCCCCAGCATTTT. Translation: CASSLLWGGREPQHF. Supplemented by reference TRBV7-2 and TRBJ1-5, the full variable domain reads GAGVSQSPSNKVTEKGKDVELRCDPISGHTALYWYRQSLGQGLEFLIYFQGNSAPDKSGLPSDRFSAERTGGSVSTLTIQRTQQEDSAVYLCASSLLWGGREPQHFGDGTRLSIL.

This chain links TRBV9 with TRBJ1-2; D remains ambiguous. CDR3 length: 16 residues. Germline V lookup: CDR1 SGDLS, CDR2 YYNGEE. The V end lost 0 bases, the J end lost 8 bases, and 20 bases lay between the germline ends. The CDR3: CASSVAWGGPKNGYTF. DNA of the CDR3: TGTGCCAGCAGCGTAGCTTGGGGAGGGCCGAAGAACGGCTACACCTTC.

The chain combines TRBV5-4 with TRBJ2-3; 9 nucleotides agree with TRBD2. J gave up 7 bases and V 4 bases, and 7 bases lay outside the gene matches. The CDR3 runs to 14 residues. Germline lookup yields CDR1 SGHNT and CDR2 YYREEE (reference sequence). Written as DNA, the CDR3 is TGTGCCAGCAGCCACCCTAGCGGGGCGAATACGCAGTATTTT. The encoded protein is CASSHPSGANTQYF.

The chain joins TRBV25-1 to TRBJ2-3; D assignment may be TRBD1 or TRBD2 (5 bases each). The CDR3 has 15 amino acids. The germline V and J ends were trimmed by 1 base and 7 bases, with 15 bases remaining between them. Germline V gene data show CDR1 as MGHDK and CDR2 as SYGVNS. The CDR3 DNA reads TGTGCCAGCAGTGAATGGAGAGAGGGGCGGCATACGCAGTATTTT. It specifies CASSEWREGRHTQYF.

This clonotype showed up just once. V and J are TRBV12-3 or TRBV12-4 and TRBJ2-5, with D possibly TRBD2 on 7 matching bases. Between the trimmed V and J ends, which lost 6 bases and 5 bases, there was a span of 19 bases. The CDR3 covers 15 residues. The CDR3 spells CASSREGGPTETQYF. The CDR3 bases are TGTGCCAGCAGCCGTGAGGGGGGGCCGACGGAGACCCAGTACTTC.

The V and J genes are TRBV5-6 and TRBJ1-2, with D perhaps TRBD1 (6 bases). Trimming removed 4 bases from V and 3 bases from J, with 16 bases in between. The germline V gene encodes CDR1 SGHDT and CDR2 YYEEEE. There are 15 residues in the CDR3. Here the CDR3 DNA reads TGTGCCAGCAGCCGACAGGATGCGGGGGACTATGGCTACACCTTC. Its translation: CASSRQDAGDYGYTF.

The chain carries TRBV30 and TRBJ1-1; no definite D call. Germline V gene lookup returns CDR1 GTSNPN and CDR2 SVGIG (reference sequence). The CDR3 sequence is 12 residues long. Trimming left V 3 bases short and J 2 bases short, with 7 bases between. DNA for the CDR3: TGTGCCTGGAGGGAAACAAACACTGAAGCTTTCTTT. Translating it yields CAWRETNTEAFF.

The V and J genes are TRBV19 and TRBJ1-3, with no clear D. Germline values: CDR1 LNHDA, CDR2 SQIVND (reference sequence). With 2 bases removed from V and 6 bases from J, the gap between germline ends came to 11 bases. The CDR3 has 14 amino acids. The CDR3 sequence: CASSIRKTANTIYF. In DNA form, the CDR3 reads TGTGCCAGTAGTATAAGGAAAACGGCAAACACCATATATTTT.